These T cell receptor beta chains were read from a single sample in a study of T cell responses to AZD1222 COVID-19 vaccine. Method: immunoSEQ multiplex PCR; TCRdb's copy keeps in-frame clones and lacks some. The data hold some 93,000 clones, with roughly 90% observed a single time. The sample consisted of peripheral blood, taken 28 days after the second AZD1222 dose. These receptors originate from an adult who received the AZD1222 COVID-19 vaccine. Each CDR3 is given with its conserved first and last residue. D genes are given only for firm matches. The size field is filled for only some rows; it gives once, few, many or a size class.

V: TRBV19
size: NA
D: NA
J: TRBJ2-6
CDR3: CASSMRGRGANVLTF
DNA: TGTGCCAGTAGTATGAGAGGACGGGGGGCCAACGTCCTGACTTTC

V: TRBV5-1
size: NA
D: NA
J: TRBJ1-1
CDR3: CASRTWNTEAFF
DNA: TGCGCCAGTAGGACATGGAACACTGAAGCTTTCTTT

V: TRBV5-4
size: NA
D: NA
J: TRBJ2-2
CDR3: CASSLRQTGEYTGELFF
DNA: TGTGCCAGCAGCTTGAGGCAGACCGGCGAGTACACCGGGGAGCTGTTTTTT

V: TRBV6-2/TRBV6-3
size: once
D: NA
J: TRBJ1-3
CDR3: CASSSNGQRLSGNTIYF
DNA: TGTGCCAGCAGTTCTAACGGACAGCGCCTCTCTGGAAACACCATATATTTT

V: TRBV6-2/TRBV6-3
size: NA
D: NA
J: TRBJ2-1
CDR3: CASSRDEGDNEQFF
DNA: TGTGCCAGCAGTCGGGACGAGGGGGACAATGAGCAGTTCTTC

V: TRBV2
size: NA
D: TRBD2
J: TRBJ2-1
CDR3: CASSLAGEWNEQFF
DNA: TGTGCCAGCAGTCTAGCGGGAGAGTGGAATGAGCAGTTCTTC

V: TRBV5-1
size: NA
D: TRBD1
J: TRBJ1-2
CDR3: CASSVGTGDGDGYTF
DNA: TGCGCCAGCAGCGTGGGTACAGGGGACGGAGACGGCTACACCTTC

V: TRBV6-2/TRBV6-3
size: once
D: NA
J: TRBJ1-1
CDR3: CASSPGSTEAFF
DNA: TGTGCCAGCAGCCCCGGTTCCACTGAAGCTTTCTTT

V: TRBV3-1/TRBV3-2
size: NA
D: NA
J: TRBJ1-2
CDR3: CASSQGMGYGYTF
DNA: TGTGCCAGCAGCCAAGGCATGGGATATGGCTACACCTTC

V: TRBV29-1
size: NA
D: TRBD1
J: TRBJ1-2
CDR3: CSVEAEGATNYGYTF
DNA: TGCAGCGTTGAAGCGGAGGGGGCGACTAACTATGGCTACACCTTC

V: TRBV11-3
size: few
D: TRBD2
J: TRBJ2-3
CDR3: CASSFMEGLVRYF
DNA: TGTGCCAGCAGCTTCATGGAAGGACTAGTTCGGTATTTT

V: TRBV27
size: NA
D: TRBD1
J: TRBJ1-5
CDR3: CASSSWTGGDQPQHF
DNA: TGTGCCAGCAGTTCGTGGACAGGGGGCGATCAGCCCCAGCATTTT

V: TRBV10-3
size: NA
D: NA
J: TRBJ2-1
CDR3: CAISEGGANEQFF
DNA: TGTGCCATCAGTGAGGGAGGGGCGAATGAGCAGTTCTTC

V: TRBV5-1
size: NA
D: NA
J: TRBJ2-5
CDR3: CASSSPMRETQYF
DNA: TGCGCCAGCAGCTCCCCCATGCGGGAGACCCAGTACTTC

V: TRBV9
size: NA
D: TRBD2
J: TRBJ2-1
CDR3: CASSVGTSGMGEQFF
DNA: TGTGCCAGCAGCGTAGGAACTAGCGGGATGGGTGAGCAGTTCTTC

V: TRBV7-3
size: NA
D: NA
J: TRBJ1-1
CDR3: CASSYGFNSPTEAFF
DNA: TGTGCCAGCAGCTATGGGTTTAACAGCCCCACTGAAGCTTTCTTT

V: TRBV5-5
size: NA
D: TRBD1
J: TRBJ2-4
CDR3: CASRGDSLNIQYF
DNA: TGTGCCAGCAGGGGGGACAGCTTAAACATTCAGTACTTC

V: TRBV9
size: NA
D: NA
J: TRBJ2-2
CDR3: CASELDPNTGELFF
DNA: TGTGCCAGCGAACTGGATCCGAACACCGGGGAGCTGTTTTTT

V: TRBV7-3
size: NA
D: NA
J: TRBJ1-1
CDR3: CASSAQGSDTEAFF
DNA: TGTGCCAGCAGCGCACAGGGATCGGACACTGAAGCTTTCTTT

V: TRBV11-2
size: NA
D: NA
J: TRBJ2-1
CDR3: CASSLSWGDSYNEQFF
DNA: TGTGCCAGCAGCCTGAGCTGGGGCGACTCCTACAATGAGCAGTTCTTC

V: TRBV28
size: NA
D: NA
J: TRBJ1-2
CDR3: CASLRDGGNYGYTF
DNA: TGTGCCAGCCTACGGGACGGGGGAAACTATGGCTACACCTTC

V: TRBV28
size: NA
D: NA
J: TRBJ2-3
CDR3: CASSFGSPQPPQYF
DNA: TGTGCCAGCAGTTTTGGGTCCCCACAGCCACCGCAGTATTTT

V: TRBV30
size: NA
D: NA
J: TRBJ1-1
CDR3: CAWSFRGDTEAFF
DNA: TGTGCCTGGAGTTTTAGAGGGGACACTGAAGCTTTCTTT

V: TRBV6-5
size: NA
D: NA
J: TRBJ1-6
CDR3: CASKQSNSPLHF
DNA: TGTGCCAGCAAGCAGTCTAATTCACCCCTCCACTTT

V: TRBV5-4
size: NA
D: TRBD1
J: TRBJ2-2
CDR3: CASSLGQGNTGELFF
DNA: TGTGCCAGCAGCTTGGGACAGGGCAACACCGGGGAGCTGTTTTTT

V: TRBV5-5
size: NA
D: TRBD2
J: TRBJ2-7
CDR3: CASSSRSAGVSYEQYF
DNA: TGTGCCAGCAGCAGTAGGTCAGCGGGGGTTTCCTACGAGCAGTACTTC

V: TRBV2
size: NA
D: NA
J: TRBJ1-2
CDR3: CASSGTAEHGYTF
DNA: TGTGCCAGCAGTGGGACCGCCGAACATGGCTACACCTTC

V: TRBV27
size: once
D: NA
J: TRBJ2-4
CDR3: CASRALAKNIQYF
DNA: TGTGCCAGCAGAGCGTTAGCCAAAAACATTCAGTACTTC

V: TRBV28
size: NA
D: TRBD1
J: TRBJ2-7
CDR3: CASSIPGTAYEQYF
DNA: TGTGCCAGCAGTATACCCGGGACAGCATACGAGCAGTACTTC

V: TRBV5-1
size: NA
D: NA
J: TRBJ1-5
CDR3: CASSLGGLQGRNQPQHF
DNA: TGCGCCAGCAGCTTGGGGGGACTGCAGGGAAGAAATCAGCCCCAGCATTTT

V: TRBV7-3
size: NA
D: NA
J: TRBJ2-3
CDR3: CASSLIGASTDTQYF
DNA: TGTGCCAGCAGCTTAATTGGGGCTAGCACAGATACGCAGTATTTT

V: TRBV10-3
size: NA
D: TRBD1
J: TRBJ2-7
CDR3: CAIRGDRGPHEQYF
DNA: TGTGCCATCCGGGGGGACAGGGGACCCCACGAGCAGTACTTC

V: TRBV29-1
size: NA
D: NA
J: TRBJ1-4
CDR3: CSATVDRTNEKLFF
DNA: TGCAGCGCGACGGTAGACAGAACGAATGAAAAACTGTTTTTT

V: TRBV3-1/TRBV3-2
size: NA
D: NA
J: TRBJ2-3
CDR3: CASSRASTDTQYF
DNA: TGTGCCAGCAGCAGAGCCAGCACAGATACGCAGTATTTT

V: TRBV19
size: NA
D: NA
J: TRBJ2-1
CDR3: CASSIRASYNEQFF
DNA: TGTGCCAGTAGTATCCGGGCCTCCTACAATGAGCAGTTCTTC

V: TRBV11-2
size: few
D: TRBD2
J: TRBJ2-5
CDR3: CASSFTRVGGRSGETQYF
DNA: TGTGCCAGCAGCTTCACTCGAGTAGGCGGGAGGTCGGGGGAGACCCAGTACTTC

V: TRBV2
size: once
D: NA
J: TRBJ1-2
CDR3: CASSRGPKNYGYTF
DNA: TGTGCCAGCAGCCGGGGACCGAAAAACTATGGCTACACCTTC

V: TRBV6-2/TRBV6-3
size: NA
D: TRBD2
J: TRBJ2-3
CDR3: CASSLAGDTDTQYF
DNA: TGTGCCAGCAGCCTAGCGGGGGACACAGATACGCAGTATTTT

V: TRBV18
size: NA
D: TRBD1
J: TRBJ1-3
CDR3: CASSPPLTGTGNTIYF
DNA: TGTGCCAGCTCTCCTCCCCTGACAGGGACTGGAAACACCATATATTTT

V: TRBV7-9
size: NA
D: TRBD2
J: TRBJ2-7
CDR3: CASSLTSGKPYEQYF
DNA: TGTGCCAGCAGCCTGACTAGCGGGAAACCCTACGAGCAGTACTTC

V: TRBV7-8
size: once
D: TRBD1
J: TRBJ1-4
CDR3: CASSLAGGDEKLFF
DNA: TGTGCCAGCAGCTTAGCAGGGGGCGATGAAAAACTGTTTTTT

V: TRBV4-1
size: NA
D: NA
J: TRBJ2-2
CDR3: CASSQDRAESNTGELFF
DNA: TGCGCCAGCAGCCAAGATAGGGCAGAAAGTAACACCGGGGAGCTGTTTTTT

V: TRBV4-2
size: once
D: NA
J: TRBJ1-4
CDR3: CASSQGHGDEKLFF
DNA: TGTGCCAGCAGCCAAGGGCATGGGGATGAAAAACTGTTTTTT

V: TRBV6-2/TRBV6-3
size: NA
D: NA
J: TRBJ2-1
CDR3: CASSYPQASYLF
DNA: TGTGCCAGCAGTTACCCCCAGGCCTCCTACCTCTTC

V: TRBV2
size: NA
D: NA
J: TRBJ1-2
CDR3: CASSRRSAGYTF
DNA: TGTGCCAGCAGCCGTAGATCAGCCGGCTACACCTTC

V: TRBV19
size: NA
D: NA
J: TRBJ2-3
CDR3: CASSMIATSTDTQYF
DNA: TGTGCCAGTAGTATGATAGCGACTAGCACAGATACGCAGTATTTT

V: TRBV7-2
size: NA
D: NA
J: TRBJ2-7
CDR3: CASSLVGGIPSYEQYF
DNA: TGTGCCAGCAGCTTAGTGGGGGGAATCCCCTCCTACGAGCAGTACTTC

V: TRBV12-5
size: NA
D: NA
J: TRBJ2-1
CDR3: CAIKTLGAGFRNEQFF
DNA: TGTGCTATTAAAACACTTGGGGCAGGCTTTCGCAATGAGCAGTTCTTC

V: TRBV11-3
size: NA
D: NA
J: TRBJ1-1
CDR3: CASSFPRAEAFF
DNA: TGTGCCAGCAGCTTTCCCCGGGCTGAAGCTTTCTTT

V: TRBV7-9
size: NA
D: NA
J: TRBJ1-1
CDR3: CASSHGDRNTEAFF
DNA: TGTGCCAGCAGCCATGGCGACAGGAACACTGAAGCTTTCTTT

V: TRBV5-1
size: few
D: NA
J: TRBJ1-4
CDR3: CASSLPGAQEKLFF
DNA: TGCGCCAGCAGTCTGCCGGGGGCCCAGGAAAAACTGTTTTTT